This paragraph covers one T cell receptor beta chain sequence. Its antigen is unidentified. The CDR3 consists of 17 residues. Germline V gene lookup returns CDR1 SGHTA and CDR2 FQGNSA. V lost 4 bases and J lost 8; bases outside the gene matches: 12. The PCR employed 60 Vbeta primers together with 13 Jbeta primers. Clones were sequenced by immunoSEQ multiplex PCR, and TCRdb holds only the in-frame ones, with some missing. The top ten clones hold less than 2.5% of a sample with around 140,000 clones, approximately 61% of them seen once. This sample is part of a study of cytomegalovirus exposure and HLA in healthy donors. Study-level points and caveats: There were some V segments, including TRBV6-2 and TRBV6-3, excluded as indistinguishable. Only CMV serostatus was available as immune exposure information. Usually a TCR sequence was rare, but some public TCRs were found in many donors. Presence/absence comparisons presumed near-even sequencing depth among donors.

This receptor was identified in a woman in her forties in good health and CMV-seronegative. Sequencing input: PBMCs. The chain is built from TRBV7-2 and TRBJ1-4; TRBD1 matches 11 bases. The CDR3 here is CASSWRTGGAKREKLFF. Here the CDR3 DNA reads TGTGCCAGCAGCTGGAGGACAGGGGGCGCGAAAAGGGAAAAACTGTTTTTT.